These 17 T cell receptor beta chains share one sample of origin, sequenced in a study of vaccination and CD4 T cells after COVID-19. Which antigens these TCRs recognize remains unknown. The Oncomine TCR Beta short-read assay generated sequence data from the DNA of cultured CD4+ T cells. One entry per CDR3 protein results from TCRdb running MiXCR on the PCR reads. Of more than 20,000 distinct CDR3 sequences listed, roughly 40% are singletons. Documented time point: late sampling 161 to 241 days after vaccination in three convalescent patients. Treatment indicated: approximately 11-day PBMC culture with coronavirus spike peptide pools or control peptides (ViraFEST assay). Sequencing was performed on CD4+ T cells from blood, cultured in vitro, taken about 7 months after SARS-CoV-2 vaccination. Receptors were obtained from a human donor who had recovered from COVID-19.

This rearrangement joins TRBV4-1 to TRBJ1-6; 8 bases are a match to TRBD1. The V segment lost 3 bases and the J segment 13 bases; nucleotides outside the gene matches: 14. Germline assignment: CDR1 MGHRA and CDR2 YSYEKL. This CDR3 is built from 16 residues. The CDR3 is CASSQSQTGATAPLHF. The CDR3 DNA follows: TGCGCCAGCAGCCAGTCCCAGACAGGGGCGACCGCGCCCCTCCACTTT.

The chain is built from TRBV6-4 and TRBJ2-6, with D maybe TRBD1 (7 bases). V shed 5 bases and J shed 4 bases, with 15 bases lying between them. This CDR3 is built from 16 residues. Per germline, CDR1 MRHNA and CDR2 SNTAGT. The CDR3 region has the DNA TGTGCCAGCAGTTTCAGGGGGGCGCAAGGGGCCAACGTCCTGACTTTC. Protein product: CASSFRGAQGANVLTF.

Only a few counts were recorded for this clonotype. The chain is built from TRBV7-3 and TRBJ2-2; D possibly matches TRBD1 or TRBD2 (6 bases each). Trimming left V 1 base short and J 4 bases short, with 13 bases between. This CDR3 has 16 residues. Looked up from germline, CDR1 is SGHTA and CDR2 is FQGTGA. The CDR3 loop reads CASSLKGGGVTGELFF. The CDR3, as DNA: TGTGCCAGCAGCTTAAAGGGGGGAGGAGTCACCGGGGAGCTGTTTTTT.

CDR3 DNA sequence: TGTGCCAGCAGTCCCCGGACAGGGTTCTCCTACGAGCAGTACTTC. It specifies CASSPRTGFSYEQYF. This chain links TRBV28 with TRBJ2-7; 8 bases match TRBD1. Germline trimming cut 5 bases from V and 0 bases from J; bases unmatched to any gene: 6. The CDR3 totals 15 residues. Germline CDR1 and CDR2: MDHEN and SYDVKM.

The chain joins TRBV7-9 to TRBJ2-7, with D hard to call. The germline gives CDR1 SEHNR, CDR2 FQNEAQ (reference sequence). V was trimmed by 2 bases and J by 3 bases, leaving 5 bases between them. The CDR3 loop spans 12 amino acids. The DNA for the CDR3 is TGTGCCAGCAGCTTAACCCTCTACGAGCAGTACTTC. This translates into CASSLTLYEQYF.

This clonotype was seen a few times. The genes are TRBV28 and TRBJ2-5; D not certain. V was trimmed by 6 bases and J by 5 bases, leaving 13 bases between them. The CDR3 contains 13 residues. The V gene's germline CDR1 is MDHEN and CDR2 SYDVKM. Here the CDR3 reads CASSRPTWETQYF. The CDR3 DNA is TGTGCCAGCAGCCGACCCACATGGGAGACCCAGTACTTC.

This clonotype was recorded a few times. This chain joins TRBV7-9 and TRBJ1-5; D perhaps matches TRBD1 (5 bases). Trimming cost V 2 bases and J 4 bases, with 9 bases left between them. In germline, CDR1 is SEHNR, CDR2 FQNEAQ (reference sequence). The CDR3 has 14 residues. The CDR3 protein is CASSLSGGNQPQHF. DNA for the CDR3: TGTGCCAGCAGCTTATCGGGGGGAAATCAGCCCCAGCATTTT.

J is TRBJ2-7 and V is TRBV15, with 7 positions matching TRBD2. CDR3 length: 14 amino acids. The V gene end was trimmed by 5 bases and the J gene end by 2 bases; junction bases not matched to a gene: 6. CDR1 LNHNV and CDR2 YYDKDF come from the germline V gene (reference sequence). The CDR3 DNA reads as TGTGCCACCAGCGGAGGACTAGGTCCCTACGAGCAGTACTTC. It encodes CATSGGLGPYEQYF. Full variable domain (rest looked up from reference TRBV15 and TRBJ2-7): DAMVIQNPRYQVTQFGKPVTLSCSQTLNHNVMYWYQQKSSQAPKLLFHYYDKDFNNEADTPDNFQSRRPNTSFCFLDIRSPGLGDTAMYLCATSGGLGPYEQYFGPGTRLTVT.

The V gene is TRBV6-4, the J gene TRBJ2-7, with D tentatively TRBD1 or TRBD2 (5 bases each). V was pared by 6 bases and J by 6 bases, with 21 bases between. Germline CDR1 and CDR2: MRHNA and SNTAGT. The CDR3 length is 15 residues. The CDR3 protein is CASRRGTLGASEQYF. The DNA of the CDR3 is TGTGCCAGCAGGAGAGGGACGCTAGGGGCCTCCGAGCAGTACTTC.

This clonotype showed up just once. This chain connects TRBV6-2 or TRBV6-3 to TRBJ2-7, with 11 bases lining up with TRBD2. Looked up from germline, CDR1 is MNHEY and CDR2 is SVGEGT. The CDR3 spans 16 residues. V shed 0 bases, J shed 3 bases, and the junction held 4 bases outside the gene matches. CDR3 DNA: TGTGCCAGCAGTTACTCAGCTAGCGGGAGGTACTACGAGCAGTACTTC. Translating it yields CASSYSASGRYYEQYF.

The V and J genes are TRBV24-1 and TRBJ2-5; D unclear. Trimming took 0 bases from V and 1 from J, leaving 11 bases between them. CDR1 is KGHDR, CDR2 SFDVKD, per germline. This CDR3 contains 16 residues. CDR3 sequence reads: CATSDLQVMGQETQYF. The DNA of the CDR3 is TGTGCCACCAGTGATTTGCAGGTTATGGGCCAAGAGACCCAGTACTTC.

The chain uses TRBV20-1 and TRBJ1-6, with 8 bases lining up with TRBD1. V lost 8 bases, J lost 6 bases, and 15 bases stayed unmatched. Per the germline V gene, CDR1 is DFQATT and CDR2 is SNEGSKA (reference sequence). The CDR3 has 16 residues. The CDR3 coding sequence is TGCAGTCTGACAGGGGCCGCAATGGTCGGTAATTCACCCCTCCACTTT. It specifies CSLTGAAMVGNSPLHF.

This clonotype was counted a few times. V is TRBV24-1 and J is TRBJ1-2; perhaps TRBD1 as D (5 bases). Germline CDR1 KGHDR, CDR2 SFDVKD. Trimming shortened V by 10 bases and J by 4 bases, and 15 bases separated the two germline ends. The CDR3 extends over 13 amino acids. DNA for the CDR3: TGTGCCACACAAGAGCAGGGCGCCTATGGCTACACCTTC. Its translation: CATQEQGAYGYTF.

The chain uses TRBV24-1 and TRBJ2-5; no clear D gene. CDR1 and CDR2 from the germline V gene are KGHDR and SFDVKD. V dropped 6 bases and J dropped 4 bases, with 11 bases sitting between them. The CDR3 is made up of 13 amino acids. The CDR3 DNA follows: TGTGCCACCAGTAGATTGTTGGGAGAGACCCAGTACTTC. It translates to CATSRLLGETQYF.

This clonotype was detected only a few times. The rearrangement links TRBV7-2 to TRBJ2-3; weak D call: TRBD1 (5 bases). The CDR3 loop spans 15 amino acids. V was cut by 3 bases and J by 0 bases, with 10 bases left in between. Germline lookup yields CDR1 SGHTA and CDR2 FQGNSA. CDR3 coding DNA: TGTGCCAGCAGCTTCCTGACAGCTAGCACAGATACGCAGTATTTT. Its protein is CASSFLTASTDTQYF.

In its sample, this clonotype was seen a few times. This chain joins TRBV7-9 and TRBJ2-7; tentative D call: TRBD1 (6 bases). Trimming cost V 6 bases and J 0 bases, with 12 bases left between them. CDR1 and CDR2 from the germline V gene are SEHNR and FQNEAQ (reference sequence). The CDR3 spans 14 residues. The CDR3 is CASSSDRSSYEQYF. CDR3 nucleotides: TGTGCCAGCAGTTCAGACAGGAGCTCCTACGAGCAGTACTTC. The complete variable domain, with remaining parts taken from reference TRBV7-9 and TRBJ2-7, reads DTGVSQNPRHKITKRGQNVTFRCDPISEHNRLYWYRQTLGQGPEFLTYFQNEAQLEKSRLLSDRFSAERPKGSFSTLEIQRTEQGDSAMYLCASSSDRSSYEQYFGPGTRLTVT.

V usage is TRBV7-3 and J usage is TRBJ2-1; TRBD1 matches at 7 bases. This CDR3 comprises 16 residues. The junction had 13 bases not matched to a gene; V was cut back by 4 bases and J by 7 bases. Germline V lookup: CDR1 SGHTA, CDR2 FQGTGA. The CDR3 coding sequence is TGTGCCAGCAGCTCTATACCCGGGACAGTGATAAATGAGCAGTTCTTC. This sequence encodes CASSSIPGTVINEQFF.